This record looks at one T cell receptor beta chain sequence and its context. Its antigen is undetermined. The CDR3 runs 17 residues. The treatment here: around 19 received Ad26.COV2.S at low or high dose, single or two shots; about 5 received placebo; per-sample allocation not given. Sampling happened 63 days after the first vaccine or placebo injection. It was Wuhan-strain SARS-CoV-2 spike that the Ad26 vaccine vector expressed. The sample is drawn from a study of Ad26.COV2.S vaccination and SARS-CoV-2 variants. Study-wide background: Participants got Ad26.COV2.S intramuscularly, once or twice 56 days apart.

Data came from immunoSEQ multiplex PCR; TCRdb stores just in-frame clones and leaves some out. The profile covers approximately 420,000 clones, with around nine tenths appearing a single time and under 4% taken by the ten largest. General observations from the study: There was reportedly substantial breadth in spike-specific CD8+ and CD4+ T cell responses after vaccination. Comparable non-spike TCR breadth was observed in vaccine and placebo recipients.

This rearrangement joins TRBV21-1 to TRBJ2-1; the DNA was not compared with TRBD1, the D call given in the table. TRBV21-1 is a known pseudogene. The specimen comprised peripheral blood, sampled in a trial of Ad26.COV2.S vaccine versus placebo. The receptor comes from a person aged 18-65 years who received the Ad26.COV2.S COVID-19 vaccine or a placebo. The CDR3 sequence is CASSPMTGLSSYNEQFF. CDR3 bases: TGTGCCAGCAGCCCAATGACAGGGTTGAGCTCCTACAATGAGCAGTTCTTC.